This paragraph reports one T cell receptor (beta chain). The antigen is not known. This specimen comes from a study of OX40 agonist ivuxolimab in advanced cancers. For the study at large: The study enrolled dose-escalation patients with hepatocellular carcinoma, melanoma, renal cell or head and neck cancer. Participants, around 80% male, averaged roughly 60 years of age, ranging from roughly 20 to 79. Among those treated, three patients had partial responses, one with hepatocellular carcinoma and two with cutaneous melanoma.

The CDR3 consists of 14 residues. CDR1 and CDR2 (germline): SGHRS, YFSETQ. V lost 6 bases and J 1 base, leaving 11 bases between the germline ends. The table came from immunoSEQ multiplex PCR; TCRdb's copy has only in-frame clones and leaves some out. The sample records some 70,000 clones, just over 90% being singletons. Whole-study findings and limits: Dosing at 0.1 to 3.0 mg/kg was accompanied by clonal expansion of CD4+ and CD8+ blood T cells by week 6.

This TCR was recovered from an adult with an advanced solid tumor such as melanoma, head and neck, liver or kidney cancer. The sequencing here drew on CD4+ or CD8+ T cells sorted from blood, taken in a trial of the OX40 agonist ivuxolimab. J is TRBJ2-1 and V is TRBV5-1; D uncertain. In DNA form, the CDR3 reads TGCGCCAGCAACCCAACGGGTTCCTACAATGAGCAGTTCTTC. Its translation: CASNPTGSYNEQFF.